These 32 T cell receptor beta chains were sequenced from one sample in a study of blood T cell repertoires in COVID-19. Assay used: immunoSEQ multiplex PCR; TCRdb lists only in-frame clones, some missing. The repertoire holds 250,000 to 400,000 clones, roughly nine tenths seen once, with 2.6% in the top ten. Sequencing used PBMCs or T cells enriched from blood (not recorded which). The receptors were sampled from a man in his 60s who had recovered from COVID-19.

This chain links TRBV5-1 with TRBJ2-5; 7 bases match TRBD1. CDR3 length equals 14 residues. Trimming cost V 0 bases and J 3 bases; bases outside gene matches: 2. Looked up from germline, CDR1 is SGHRS and CDR2 is YFSETQ. This CDR3 reads CASSLGTGKETQYF. Written as DNA, the CDR3 is TGCGCCAGCAGCTTGGGGACAGGAAAAGAGACCCAGTACTTC.

Only one count was recorded for this clone. The chain joins TRBV4-1 to TRBJ2-4, with D perhaps TRBD2 (5 bases). CDR1 is MGHRA and CDR2 is YSYEKL in the germline V gene. V was pared by 5 bases and J by 8 bases, with 16 bases between. CDR3 length: 14 residues. CDR3 in DNA: TGCGCCAGCAGCTACCGGGCGACTATGGACATTCAGTACTTC. It translates to CASSYRATMDIQYF.

The CDR3 region is CASSNGRGWEQYF. CDR3 coding DNA: TGTGCCAGCAGCAACGGACGGGGATGGGAGCAGTACTTC. The chain is built from TRBV9 and TRBJ2-7, with D tentatively TRBD2 (5 bases). Deletions cut 4 bases from V and 7 bases from J, with 15 bases between. Germline assignment: CDR1 SGDLS and CDR2 YYNGEE. The CDR3 consists of 13 residues.

The chain employs TRBV27 and TRBJ1-2; perhaps TRBD1 as D (5 bases). The ends were cut back, 6 bases at V and 1 base at J, with 24 bases in the middle. The length of the CDR3 is 18 residues. Germline CDR1 is MNHEY and CDR2 is SMNVEV (reference sequence). CDR3 nucleotide sequence: TGTGCCAGCAGATCTTCTCCTTTGCGGGGGATAATTAACTATGGCTACACCTTC. It specifies CASRSSPLRGIINYGYTF.

The rearrangement joins TRBV12-1 to TRBJ1-2. TRBV12-1 is a pseudogene locus. This CDR3 has 12 amino acids. This CDR3 is CASSPRESGYTF. Written as DNA, the CDR3 is TGTGCCAGCAGCCCCCGAGAGAGCGGCTACACCTTC.

The V and J genes are TRBV29-1 and TRBJ1-2, with 11 nucleotides matching TRBD1. Trimming cost V 4 bases and J 8 bases; bases outside gene matches: 3. The CDR3 totals 12 residues. Germline values: CDR1 SQVTM, CDR2 ANQGSEA. CDR3 DNA: TGCAGCGTTGTTCGGGACAGGGGGGGCTACACCTTC. Residues: CSVVRDRGGYTF.

This chain uses TRBV16 with TRBJ1-3, with TRBD1 as a possible D gene (5 bases). Trimming cost V 0 bases and J 0 bases, with 9 bases left between them. Germline V gives CDR1 KGHSY, CDR2 FQNENV. This CDR3 has 16 amino acids. Here the CDR3 reads CASSQSGQLSGNTIYF. The CDR3 bases are TGTGCCAGCAGCCAATCGGGGCAGCTCTCTGGAAACACCATATATTTT.

The gene calls are TRBV6-2 or TRBV6-3 and TRBJ2-5; D is perhaps TRBD2 (6 bases). The CDR3 has 13 residues. Per the germline V gene, CDR1 is MNHEY and CDR2 is SVGEGT. V was cut by 5 bases and J by 6 bases, with 13 bases left in between. CDR3 DNA: TGTGCCAGCAGTAGAAGGGAGGCAAAGACCCAGTACTTC. The encoded protein is CASSRREAKTQYF.

CDR3 DNA: TGTGCCAGCAGGGACAAGACGAGCAATCAGCCCCAGCATTTT. Translated: CASRDKTSNQPQHF. The genes are TRBV6-6 and TRBJ1-5; TRBD1 might be the D (5 bases). CDR1 and CDR2 from the germline V gene are MNHNY and SVGAGI (reference sequence). CDR3 length: 14 residues. Trimming pared 6 bases from V and 1 base from J, leaving 10 bases between.

The rearrangement links TRBV29-1 to TRBJ1-2; 7 bases map to TRBD1. V was pared by 4 bases and J by 10 bases, with 15 bases of the junction left unmatched. The CDR3 is made up of 14 amino acids. Germline lookup yields CDR1 SQVTM and CDR2 ANQGSEA. This CDR3 is CSVGPTELQGLYTF. The CDR3 DNA sequence: TGCAGCGTTGGACCCACGGAACTACAGGGGCTCTACACCTTC.

The chain carries TRBV7-2 and TRBJ1-5, with D perhaps matching TRBD1 (6 bases). CDR1 SGHTA and CDR2 FQGNSA come from the germline V gene. V was clipped by 5 bases and J by 3 bases, with 14 bases between them. This CDR3 is built from 15 residues. DNA of the CDR3: TGTGCCAGCAGCGCCGTAGGGGGAGACAATCAGCCCCAGCATTTT. Residues: CASSAVGGDNQPQHF.

This chain links TRBV5-1 with TRBJ2-5; D is unresolved. The CDR3 extends over 13 amino acids. Trimming took 0 bases from V and 0 from J, leaving 3 bases between them. Germline V gives CDR1 SGHRS, CDR2 YFSETQ. CDR3 in amino acids: CASSLDNQETQYF. In DNA, the CDR3 is TGCGCCAGCAGCTTGGACAACCAAGAGACCCAGTACTTC.

The rearrangement links TRBV12-3 or TRBV12-4 to TRBJ1-2, with TRBD1 as a possible D gene (6 bases). Trimming removed 5 bases at V and 7 bases at J, with 14 bases between. The CDR3 consists of 13 residues. CDR3 sequence reads: CASSVQGIFGYTF. The CDR3 DNA reads TGTGCCAGCAGTGTACAGGGAATCTTTGGCTACACCTTC.

The rearrangement joins TRBV5-1 to TRBJ2-1, with 8 bases that match TRBD2. In germline, CDR1 is SGHRS, CDR2 YFSETQ. The CDR3 covers 16 residues. The V gene end was trimmed by 4 bases and the J gene end by 0 bases; junction bases not matched to a gene: 6. As DNA, the CDR3 is TGCGCCAGCAGCCCGGGAAGCGGGAGCTCCTACAATGAGCAGTTCTTC. It specifies CASSPGSGSSYNEQFF.

The chain couples TRBV18 to TRBJ2-1, with D maybe TRBD2 (6 bases). The CDR3 contains 15 residues. CDR1 is KGHSH and CDR2 is LQKENI in the germline V gene. Trimming removed 0 bases from V and 6 bases from J, with 12 bases in between. The CDR3, as DNA: TGTGCCAGCTCACCACCCCCGGGAGAGGTCAATGAGCAGTTCTTC. Encoded protein: CASSPPPGEVNEQFF.

The table lists this clone with a count of one. As DNA, the CDR3 is TGTGCCAGCAGTGAATACAGGACAGATACGCAGTATTTT. Translating gives CASSEYRTDTQYF. V and J are TRBV6-1 and TRBJ2-3; TRBD1 might be the D (5 bases). Germline values: CDR1 MNHNS, CDR2 SASEGT. V was clipped by 2 bases and J by 3 bases, with 6 bases between them. The CDR3 extends over 13 amino acids.

The V and J genes are TRBV27 and TRBJ2-1, with 10 bases that match TRBD1. Germline loops: CDR1 MNHEY, CDR2 SMNVEV (reference sequence). Germline trimming cut 5 bases from V and 9 bases from J; bases unmatched to any gene: 13. The CDR3 is 16 residues long. The chain's CDR3 is CASSLIPGQGFGEQFF. CDR3 sequence (DNA): TGTGCCAGCAGTCTAATACCGGGACAGGGGTTTGGTGAGCAGTTCTTC.

This clone appeared a single time. V gene TRBV5-4 combines with J gene TRBJ2-7, with 8 bases fitting TRBD1. V was pared by 4 bases and J by 3 bases, with 12 bases of the junction left unmatched. CDR1 and CDR2 (germline): SGHNT, YYREEE (reference sequence). The CDR3 totals 16 residues. The CDR3 is CASSKTSGTGDYEQYF. The CDR3 bases are TGTGCCAGCAGCAAAACTTCCGGGACAGGAGACTACGAGCAGTACTTC.

This CDR3 is CASTRLGNQPQHF. The CDR3 DNA follows: TGTGCCAGCACCAGGCTTGGCAATCAGCCCCAGCATTTT. V gene TRBV2 combines with J gene TRBJ1-5; D unclear. There are 13 residues in the CDR3. The ends were cut back, 7 bases at V and 2 bases at J, with 9 bases in the middle. CDR1 and CDR2 (germline): SNHLY, FYNNEI.

V gene TRBV5-4 combines with J gene TRBJ1-5, with a possible D match to TRBD1 (6 bases). The CDR3 runs 14 residues. The V gene lost 1 base and the J gene lost 4 bases, with 9 bases spanning the gap. Germline CDR1 is SGHNT and CDR2 is YYREEE (reference sequence). For the CDR3, the DNA is TGTGCCAGCAGCTTGCGGGGGGCGAATCAGCCCCAGCATTTT. Amino acids: CASSLRGANQPQHF.

The CDR3 DNA reads TGTGCCAGTAGTATCGGTACTAGCGGGAGCCATGAGCAGTTCTTC. Its protein product is CASSIGTSGSHEQFF. The rearrangement uses TRBV19 and TRBJ2-1; 11 nucleotides line up with TRBD2. This CDR3 has 15 residues. The germline V gene encodes CDR1 LNHDA and CDR2 SQIVND (reference sequence). V lost 3 bases and J lost 8; bases outside the gene matches: 6.

This chain connects TRBV9 to TRBJ1-6; a weak D match, TRBD1 (6 bases). V lost 4 bases to trimming and J lost 8 bases, with 13 bases between them. The CDR3 extends over 14 amino acids. The V gene's germline CDR1 is SGDLS and CDR2 YYNGEE. The CDR3 loop is CASSPQNRDSPLHF. The CDR3 DNA follows: TGTGCCAGCAGCCCCCAAAACAGGGATTCACCCCTCCACTTT. Drawing the rest from reference TRBV9 and TRBJ1-6, the complete variable domain is DSGVTQTPKHLITATGQRVTLRCSPRSGDLSVYWYQQSLDQGLQFLIQYYNGEERAKGNILERFSAQQFPDLHSELNLSSLELGDSALYFCASSPQNRDSPLHFGNGTRLTVT.

This chain uses TRBV9 with TRBJ1-1; D not certain. Germline V gives CDR1 SGDLS, CDR2 YYNGEE. V lost 4 bases, J lost 4 bases, and 11 bases lay in between. CDR3 length: 13 amino acids. The CDR3 region is CASSPTVGTEAFF. CDR3 bases: TGTGCCAGCAGCCCCACGGTTGGCACTGAAGCTTTCTTT.

This rearrangement joins TRBV27 to TRBJ1-2; 8 bases are shared with TRBD1. Germline CDR1 MNHEY, CDR2 SMNVEV (reference sequence). The CDR3 consists of 15 residues. With V trimmed by 6 bases and J by 8 bases, 14 bases remained unmatched. The CDR3 region is CASRESDRAAWGYTF. Here the CDR3 DNA reads TGTGCCAGCAGAGAGTCGGACAGGGCAGCCTGGGGCTACACCTTC.

This chain uses TRBV30 with TRBJ1-5, with TRBD1 identical over 8 bases. Per germline, CDR1 GTSNPN and CDR2 SVGIG (reference sequence). J was trimmed by 6 bases and V by 4 bases; bases with no gene match: 11. The CDR3 length is 15 residues. CDR3 coding DNA: TGTGCCTGGACAAGAAGGACAGGGAATAGTCAGCCCCAGCATTTT. As protein: CAWTRRTGNSQPQHF.

V usage is TRBV5-4 and J usage is TRBJ1-1; a weak D match, TRBD1 (5 bases). V dropped 3 bases and J dropped 7 bases, with 16 bases sitting between them. Germline-derived CDR1 and CDR2 are SGHNT and YYREEE (reference sequence). The CDR3 runs 14 residues. CDR3 in amino acids: CASSSTLGGGEAFF. Here the CDR3 DNA reads TGTGCCAGCAGCTCGACTTTGGGGGGGGGTGAAGCTTTCTTT.

A single count supports this clone. The V and J genes are TRBV5-4 and TRBJ2-1, with 9 positions matching TRBD2. The CDR3 is made up of 14 amino acids. CDR1 is SGHNT and CDR2 is YYREEE in the germline V gene (reference sequence). Trimming took 1 base from V and 7 from J; bases not matched to a gene: 3. The CDR3 loop reads CASSLLAGTNEQFF. The CDR3, as DNA: TGTGCCAGCAGCTTGCTAGCGGGAACTAATGAGCAGTTCTTC.

The chain couples TRBV9 to TRBJ1-2; D gene ambiguous. This CDR3 spans 13 amino acids. Germline values: CDR1 SGDLS, CDR2 YYNGEE. Trimming shortened V by 0 bases and J by 7 bases, and 10 bases separated the two germline ends. The chain's CDR3 is CASSVGASVGYTF. As DNA, the CDR3 is TGTGCCAGCAGCGTAGGGGCCTCTGTTGGCTACACCTTC.

The chain is built from TRBV19 and TRBJ2-3; unclear D gene. Trimming removed 7 bases from V and 0 bases from J, with 8 bases in between. Germline CDR1 LNHDA, CDR2 SQIVND (reference sequence). The CDR3 length is 13 residues. The CDR3 is CASKPSSTDTQYF. CDR3 in DNA: TGTGCCAGTAAGCCTTCTAGCACAGATACGCAGTATTTT.

The chain couples TRBV3-1 (or the pseudogene TRBV3-2) to TRBJ2-3; TRBD2 agrees at 7 bases. The CDR3 is 18 amino acids. Unmatched junction bases numbered 14, after V lost 4 bases and J lost 1 base. Germline V gives CDR1 LGHDT, CDR2 YNNKEL (reference sequence). CDR3 nucleotides: TGTGCCAGCAGCCTCCGCTCTATCTTACGGGAGGGCACAGATACGCAGTATTTT. Translating it yields CASSLRSILREGTDTQYF.

This chain links TRBV5-6 with TRBJ1-1, with TRBD1 as a possible D gene (5 bases). The CDR3 is made up of 12 amino acids. From germline, CDR1 is SGHDT and CDR2 YYEEEE. The ends were cut back, 4 bases at V and 8 bases at J, with 12 bases in the middle. The CDR3, as DNA: TGTGCCAGCAGCACGTGGGGCAGGGAAGCTTTCTTT. Its protein product is CASSTWGREAFF.

This chain uses TRBV14 with TRBJ1-6; D possibly corresponds to TRBD1 (5 bases). The CDR3 is 20 amino acids. V was shortened by 6 bases and J by 0 bases, with 24 bases between the two germline ends. Germline-derived CDR1 and CDR2 are SGHDN and FVKESK. The CDR3 reads CASRFTGPSRDGSYNSPLHF. CDR3 coding DNA: TGTGCCAGCAGATTTACAGGTCCCAGCAGGGATGGCTCCTATAATTCACCCCTCCACTTT.